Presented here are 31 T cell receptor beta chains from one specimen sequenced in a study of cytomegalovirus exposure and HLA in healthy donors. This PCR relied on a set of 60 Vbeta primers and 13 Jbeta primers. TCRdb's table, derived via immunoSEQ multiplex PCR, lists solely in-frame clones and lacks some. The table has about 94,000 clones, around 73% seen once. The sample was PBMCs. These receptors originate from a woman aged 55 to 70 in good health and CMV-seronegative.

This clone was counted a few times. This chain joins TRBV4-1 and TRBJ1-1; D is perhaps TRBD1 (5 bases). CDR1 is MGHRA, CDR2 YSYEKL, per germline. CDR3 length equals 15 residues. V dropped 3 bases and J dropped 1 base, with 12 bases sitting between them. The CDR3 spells CASSHPQGTNTEAFF. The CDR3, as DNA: TGCGCCAGCAGCCACCCCCAGGGAACGAACACTGAAGCTTTCTTT.

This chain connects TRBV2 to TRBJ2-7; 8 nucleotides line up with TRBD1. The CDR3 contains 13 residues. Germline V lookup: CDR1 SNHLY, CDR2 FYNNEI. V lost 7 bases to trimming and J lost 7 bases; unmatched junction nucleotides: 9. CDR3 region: CASTGQGAREQYF. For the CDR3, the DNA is TGTGCCAGCACCGGGCAGGGGGCGAGGGAGCAGTACTTC. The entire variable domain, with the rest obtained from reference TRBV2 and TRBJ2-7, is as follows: EPEVTQTPSHQVTQMGQEVILRCVPISNHLYFYWYRQILGQKVEFLVSFYNNEISEKSEIFDDQFSVERPDGSNFTLKIRSTKLEDSAMYFCASTGQGAREQYFGPGTRLTVT.

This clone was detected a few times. CDR3 sequence reads: CASSPDYSGNTIYF. In DNA form, the CDR3 reads TGTGCCAGCAGCCCCGACTACTCTGGAAACACCATATATTTT. V and J are TRBV6-5 and TRBJ1-3; no clear D. Trimming removed 6 bases at V and 0 bases at J, with 9 bases between. Germline CDR1 MNHEY, CDR2 SVGAGI. CDR3 length equals 14 residues.

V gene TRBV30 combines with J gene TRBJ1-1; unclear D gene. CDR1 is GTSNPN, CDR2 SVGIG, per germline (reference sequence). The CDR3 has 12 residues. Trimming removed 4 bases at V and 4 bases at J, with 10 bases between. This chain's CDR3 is CAWKRVVTEAFF. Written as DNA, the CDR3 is TGTGCCTGGAAGAGAGTTGTCACTGAAGCTTTCTTT.

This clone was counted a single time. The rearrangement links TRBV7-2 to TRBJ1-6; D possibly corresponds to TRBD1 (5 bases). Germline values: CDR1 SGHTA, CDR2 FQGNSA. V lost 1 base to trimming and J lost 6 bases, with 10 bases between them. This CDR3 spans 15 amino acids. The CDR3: CASSLVRVPNSPLHF. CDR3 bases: TGTGCCAGCAGCTTAGTCAGGGTCCCTAATTCACCCCTCCACTTT. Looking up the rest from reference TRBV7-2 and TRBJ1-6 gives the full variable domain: GAGVSQSPSNKVTEKGKDVELRCDPISGHTALYWYRQSLGQGLEFLIYFQGNSAPDKSGLPSDRFSAERTGGSVSTLTIQRTQQEDSAVYLCASSLVRVPNSPLHFGNGTRLTVT.

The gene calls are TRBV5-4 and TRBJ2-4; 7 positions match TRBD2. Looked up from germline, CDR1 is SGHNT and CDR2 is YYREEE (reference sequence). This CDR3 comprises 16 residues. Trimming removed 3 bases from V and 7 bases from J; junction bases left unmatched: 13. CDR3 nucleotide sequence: TGTGCCAGCAGCTGGGGGGGACCAGAGGGGATTAACATTCAGTACTTC. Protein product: CASSWGGPEGINIQYF.

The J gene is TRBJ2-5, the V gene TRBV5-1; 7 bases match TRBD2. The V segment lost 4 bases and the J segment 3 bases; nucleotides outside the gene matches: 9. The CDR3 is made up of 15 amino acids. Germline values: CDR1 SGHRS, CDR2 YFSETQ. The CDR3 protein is CASSPGSAGEETQYF. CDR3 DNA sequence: TGCGCCAGCAGCCCTGGTAGTGCGGGGGAAGAGACCCAGTACTTC.

The chain's CDR3 is CASSSDRRGLQAFF. CDR3 bases: TGTGCCAGTAGTTCGGATAGAAGGGGGCTTCAAGCTTTCTTT. The chain has TRBV19 and TRBJ1-1; 7 nucleotides match TRBD1. This CDR3 comprises 14 residues. Losses at the gene ends were 5 bases for V and 9 bases for J; bases not matched to a gene: 12. Germline assignment: CDR1 LNHDA and CDR2 SQIVND (reference sequence).

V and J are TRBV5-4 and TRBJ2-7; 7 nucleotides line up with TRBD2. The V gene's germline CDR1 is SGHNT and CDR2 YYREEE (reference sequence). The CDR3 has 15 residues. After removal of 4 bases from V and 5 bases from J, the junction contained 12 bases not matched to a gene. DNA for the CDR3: TGTGCCAGCAGCCCAGAACGGGGGAGGGCTCACGAGCAGTACTTC. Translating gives CASSPERGRAHEQYF.

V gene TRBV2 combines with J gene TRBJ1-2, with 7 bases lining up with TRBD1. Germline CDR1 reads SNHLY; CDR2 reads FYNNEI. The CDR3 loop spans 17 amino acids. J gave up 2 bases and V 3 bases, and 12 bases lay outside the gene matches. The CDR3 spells CASSDLGTDLENYGYTF. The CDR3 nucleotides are TGTGCCAGCAGTGACTTGGGGACAGACCTCGAGAACTATGGCTACACCTTC.

CDR3 residues: CAVIEEQGLTEAFF. The DNA for the CDR3 is TGTGCCGTAATAGAGGAACAGGGTCTCACTGAAGCTTTCTTT. This chain joins TRBV7-9 and TRBJ1-1; maybe TRBD1 (6 bases). Germline V gene sequence: CDR1 SEHNR, CDR2 FQNEAQ (reference sequence). CDR3 length: 14 amino acids. V gave up 11 bases and J gave up 4 bases, with 20 bases separating them.

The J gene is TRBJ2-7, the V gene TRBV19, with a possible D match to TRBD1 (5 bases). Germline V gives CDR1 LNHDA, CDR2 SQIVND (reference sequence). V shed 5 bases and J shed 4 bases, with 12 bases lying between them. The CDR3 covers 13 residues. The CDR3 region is CASSVDSPYEQYF. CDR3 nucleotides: TGTGCCAGTAGTGTTGACAGCCCATACGAGCAGTACTTC.

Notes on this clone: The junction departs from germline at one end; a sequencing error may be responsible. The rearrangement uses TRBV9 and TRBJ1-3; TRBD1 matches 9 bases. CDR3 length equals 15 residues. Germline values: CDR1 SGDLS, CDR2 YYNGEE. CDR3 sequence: CASSVGQGSGNTIYF. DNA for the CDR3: TGTGCCAGCAGCGTCGGACAGGGGAGTGGAAACACAATATATTTT. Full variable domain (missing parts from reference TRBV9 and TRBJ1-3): DSGVTQTPKHLITATGQRVTLRCSPRSGDLSVYWYQQSLDQGLQFLIQYYNGEERAKGNILERFSAQQFPDLHSELNLSSLELGDSALYFCASSVGQGSGNTIYFGEGSWLTVV.

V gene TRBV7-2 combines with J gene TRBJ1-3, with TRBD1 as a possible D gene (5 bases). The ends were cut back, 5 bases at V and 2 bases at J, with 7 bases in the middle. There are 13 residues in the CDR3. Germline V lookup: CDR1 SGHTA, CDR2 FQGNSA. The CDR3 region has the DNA TGTGCCAGCAGCCCGGACACTGGAAACACCATATATTTT. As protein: CASSPDTGNTIYF.

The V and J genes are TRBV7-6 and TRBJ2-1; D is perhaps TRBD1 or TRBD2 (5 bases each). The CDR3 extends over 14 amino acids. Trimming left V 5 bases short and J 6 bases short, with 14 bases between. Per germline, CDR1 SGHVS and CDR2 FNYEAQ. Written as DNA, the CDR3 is TGTGCCAGCAGCCTAGAGGGGTGGGCCAATGAGCAGTTCTTC. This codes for CASSLEGWANEQFF. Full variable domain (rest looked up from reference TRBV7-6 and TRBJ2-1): GAGVSQSPRYKVTKRGQDVALRCDPISGHVSLYWYRQALGQGPEFLTYFNYEAQQDKSGLPNDRFSAERPEGSISTLTIQRTEQRDSAMYRCASSLEGWANEQFFGPGTRLTVL.

CDR3 sequence reads: CASSPSGGLSYEQYF. CDR3 bases: TGTGCCAGCAGCCCTTCGGGGGGGCTCTCCTACGAGCAGTACTTC. V and J are TRBV6-5 and TRBJ2-7; 8 positions agree with TRBD2. The CDR3 is made up of 15 amino acids. The J segment lost 0 bases and the V segment lost 6 bases, leaving 7 bases of the junction unmatched. CDR1 is MNHEY, CDR2 SVGAGI, per germline.

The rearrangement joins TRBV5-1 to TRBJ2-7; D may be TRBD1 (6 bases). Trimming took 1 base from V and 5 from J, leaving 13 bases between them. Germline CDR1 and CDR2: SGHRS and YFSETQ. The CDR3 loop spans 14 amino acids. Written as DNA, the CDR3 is TGCGCCAGCAGCTTGAACAGGGTTCAGGACGAGCAGTACTTC. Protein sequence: CASSLNRVQDEQYF. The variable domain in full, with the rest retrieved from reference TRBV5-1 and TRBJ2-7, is KAGVTQTPRYLIKTRGQQVTLSCSPISGHRSVSWYQQTPGQGLQFLFEYFSETQRNKGNFPGRFSGRQFSNSRSEMNVSTLELGDSALYLCASSLNRVQDEQYFGPGTRLTVT.

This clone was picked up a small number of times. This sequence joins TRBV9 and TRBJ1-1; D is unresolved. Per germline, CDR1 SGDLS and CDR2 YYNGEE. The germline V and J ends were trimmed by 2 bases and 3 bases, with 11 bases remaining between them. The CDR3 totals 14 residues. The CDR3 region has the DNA TGTGCCAGCAGCGTGCGGGGTAGGGACACTGAAGCTTTCTTT. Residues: CASSVRGRDTEAFF.

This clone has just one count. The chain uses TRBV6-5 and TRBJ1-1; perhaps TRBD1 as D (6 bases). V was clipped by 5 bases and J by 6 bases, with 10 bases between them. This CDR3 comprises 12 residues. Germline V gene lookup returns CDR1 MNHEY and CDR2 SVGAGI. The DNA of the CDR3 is TGTGCCAGCAGTCGGGGGGGCCCTGAAGCTTTCTTT. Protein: CASSRGGPEAFF.

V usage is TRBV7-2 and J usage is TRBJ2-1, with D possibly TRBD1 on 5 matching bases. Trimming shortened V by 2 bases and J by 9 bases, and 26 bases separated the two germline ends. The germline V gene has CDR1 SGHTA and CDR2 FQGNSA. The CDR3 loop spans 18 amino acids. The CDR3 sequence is CASSLFLGGQGNSTEQFF. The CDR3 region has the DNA TGTGCCAGCAGCTTATTCTTAGGCGGCCAGGGAAATTCCACTGAGCAGTTCTTC.

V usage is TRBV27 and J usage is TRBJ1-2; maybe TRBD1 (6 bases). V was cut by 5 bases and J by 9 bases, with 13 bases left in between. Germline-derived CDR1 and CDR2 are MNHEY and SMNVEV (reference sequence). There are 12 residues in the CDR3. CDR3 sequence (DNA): TGTGCCAGCAGTCCCGACAGGCTGAGCTACACCTTC. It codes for CASSPDRLSYTF.

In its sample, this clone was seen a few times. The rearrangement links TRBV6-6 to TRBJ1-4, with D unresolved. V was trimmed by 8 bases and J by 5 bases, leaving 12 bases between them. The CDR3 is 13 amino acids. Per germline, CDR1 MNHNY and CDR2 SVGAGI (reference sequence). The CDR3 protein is CASVRERNEKLFF. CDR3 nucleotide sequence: TGTGCCAGCGTAAGGGAGCGAAATGAAAAACTGTTTTTT.

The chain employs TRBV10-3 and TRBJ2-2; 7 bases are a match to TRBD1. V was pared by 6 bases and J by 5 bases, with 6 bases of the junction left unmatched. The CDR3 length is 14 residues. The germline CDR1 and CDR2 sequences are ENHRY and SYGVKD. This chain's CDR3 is CAISAGTETGELFF. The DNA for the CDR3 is TGTGCCATCAGCGCCGGGACAGAAACCGGGGAGCTGTTTTTT.

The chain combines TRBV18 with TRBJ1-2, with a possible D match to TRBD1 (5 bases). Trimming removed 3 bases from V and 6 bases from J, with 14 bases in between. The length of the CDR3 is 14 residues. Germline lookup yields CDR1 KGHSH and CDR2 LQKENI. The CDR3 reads CASSPQTAGNGYTF. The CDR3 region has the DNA TGTGCCAGCTCACCTCAGACAGCGGGAAATGGCTACACCTTC. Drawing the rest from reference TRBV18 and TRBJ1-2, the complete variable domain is NAGVMQNPRHLVRRRGQEARLRCSPMKGHSHVYWYRQLPEEGLKFMVYLQKENIIDESGMPKERFSAEFPKEGPSILRIQQVVRGDSAAYFCASSPQTAGNGYTFGSGTRLTVV.

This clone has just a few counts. CDR3 nucleotides: TGTGCCACCGGAAGACAGGGGAGCAATCAGCCCCAGCATTTT. Its translation: CATGRQGSNQPQHF. The chain carries TRBV27 and TRBJ1-5; 8 bases align to TRBD1. V shed 10 bases, J shed 1 base, and the junction held 6 bases outside the gene matches. Germline V gives CDR1 MNHEY, CDR2 SMNVEV (reference sequence). CDR3 length: 14 amino acids.

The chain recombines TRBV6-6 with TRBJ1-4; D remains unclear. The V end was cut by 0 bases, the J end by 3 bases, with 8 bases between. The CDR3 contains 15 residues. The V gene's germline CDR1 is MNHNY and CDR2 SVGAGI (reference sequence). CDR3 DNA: TGTGCCAGCAGTTACTCGAACGGGGCTAATGAAAAACTGTTTTTT. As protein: CASSYSNGANEKLFF.

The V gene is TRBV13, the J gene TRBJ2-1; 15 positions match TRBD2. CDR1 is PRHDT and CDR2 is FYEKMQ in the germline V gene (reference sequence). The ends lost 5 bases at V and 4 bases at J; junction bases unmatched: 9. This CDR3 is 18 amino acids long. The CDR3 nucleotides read TGTGCCAGCAGCGTCCGTGGGACTAGCGGGGGGAGGTACAATGAGCAGTTCTTC. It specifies CASSVRGTSGGRYNEQFF.

The chain's CDR3 is CASVPSGSADTQYF. The CDR3, as DNA: TGTGCCAGCGTTCCTAGCGGGAGTGCAGATACGCAGTATTTT. V is TRBV27 and J is TRBJ2-3, with 10 nucleotides matching TRBD2. The CDR3 loop spans 14 amino acids. V was pared by 8 bases and J by 4 bases, with 6 bases of the junction left unmatched. Germline V gives CDR1 MNHEY, CDR2 SMNVEV (reference sequence).

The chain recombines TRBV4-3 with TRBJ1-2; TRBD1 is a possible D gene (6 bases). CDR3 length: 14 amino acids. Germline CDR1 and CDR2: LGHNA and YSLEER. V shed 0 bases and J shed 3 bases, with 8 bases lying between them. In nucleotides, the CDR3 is TGCGCCAGCAGCCAAGATAGGACAGACTATGGCTACACCTTC. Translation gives CASSQDRTDYGYTF.

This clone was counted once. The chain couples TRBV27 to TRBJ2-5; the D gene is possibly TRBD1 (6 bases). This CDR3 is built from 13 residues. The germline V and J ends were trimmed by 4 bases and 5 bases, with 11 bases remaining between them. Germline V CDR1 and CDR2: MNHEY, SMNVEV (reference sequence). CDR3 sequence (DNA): TGTGCCAGCAGTTCGCAGGGGCGGGAGACCCAGTACTTC. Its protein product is CASSSQGRETQYF.

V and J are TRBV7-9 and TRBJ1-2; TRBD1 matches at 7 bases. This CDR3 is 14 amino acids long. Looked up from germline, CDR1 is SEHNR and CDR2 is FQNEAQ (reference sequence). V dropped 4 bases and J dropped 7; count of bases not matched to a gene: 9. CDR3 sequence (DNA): TGTGCCAGCAGCTCGACAGGGACGGGGAGTGGCTACACCTTC. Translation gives CASSSTGTGSGYTF.